This T cell receptor (beta chain) comes out of a study of post-analysis software for immune sequencing data. Looking at the study overall: Clinical courses comprised relapsing-remitting, secondary progressive and progressive-relapsing multiple sclerosis.

The germline gives CDR1 MNHNY, CDR2 SVGAGI (reference sequence). This CDR3 comprises 13 residues. With 6 bases removed from V and 4 bases from J, the gap between germline ends came to 10 bases. In the case of this clonotype: The antigen remains unidentified.

Notes on the study in general: Batch-mates among the samples co-clustered strongly by F measure. TRBV5-6, TRBV5-1 and TRBV20-1 belonged to a set of roughly 5 TRBV segments that were more frequent in patients than controls.

Unique molecular identifiers featured in each of the TCR beta cDNA libraries. T cells numbering about 0.9 to 11 million yielded cDNA molecules that totaled some 500,000. One entry per CDR3 protein, called by TCRdb with MiXCR from the PCR reads. The sample shows fewer than 550,000 distinct CDR3 sequences, 34% of them seen only once. V and J are TRBV6-6 and TRBJ1-5, with D perhaps matching TRBD1 (5 bases). The sequenced sample was blood. The clonotype comes from a girl aged 2-17 years with multiple sclerosis. The CDR3 sequence: CASRGPVNQPQHF. As DNA, the CDR3 is TGTGCCAGCAGGGGGCCGGTAAATCAGCCCCAGCATTTT.